This entry lists 17 T cell receptor beta chains sequenced from one sample in a study of CD8+ T cells in alopecia areata. Following extraction, RNA underwent reverse transcription to cDNA, which served as the sequencing template. The assay was immunoSEQ multiplex PCR, and TCRdb's table has in-frame clones only and misses some. This sample has some 150,000 clones; roughly 64% occur once, and the top ten carry under 6.5%. The input for sequencing was CD4+ T cells sorted from blood, taken at week 0. The receptor source for this set is a human donor with alopecia areata.

The chain employs TRBV11-2 and TRBJ2-7; possibly TRBD2 for D (5 bases). The germline V gene has CDR1 SGHAT and CDR2 FQNNGV. V was shortened by 0 bases and J by 5 bases, with 11 bases between the two germline ends. The CDR3 runs to 14 residues. CDR3 DNA sequence: TGTGCCAGCAGCTTAGATAATACTAGAGACGAGCAGTACTTC. It encodes CASSLDNTRDEQYF.

This clone appeared a few times. The DNA of the CDR3 is TGCAGCGTTACAGGCGCCCCGGGAAACACCATATATTTT. This translates into CSVTGAPGNTIYF. The gene calls are TRBV29-1 and TRBJ1-3; D perhaps matches TRBD1 (5 bases). The CDR3 length is 13 residues. Trimming took off 5 bases at V and 4 bases at J, with 12 bases between the two ends. The germline CDR1 and CDR2 sequences are SQVTM and ANQGSEA.

For the CDR3, the DNA is TGTGCCAGCAGCCCCCTGGATGGCTACACCTTC. This codes for CASSPLDGYTF. This chain connects TRBV9 to TRBJ1-2; D not certain. V was shortened by 4 bases and J by 6 bases, with 7 bases between the two germline ends. This CDR3 comprises 11 residues. Germline V gene sequence: CDR1 SGDLS, CDR2 YYNGEE.

This clone was counted between two and nine times. The chain is built from TRBV11-2 and TRBJ2-1; the match to TRBD1 covers 9 bases. Germline V lookup: CDR1 SGHAT, CDR2 FQNNGV. J was trimmed by 4 bases and V by 2 bases; bases with no gene match: 6. The CDR3 covers 16 residues. CDR3 sequence (DNA): TGTGCCAGCAGCTTAAGTTTAGGACAGGGGTACAATGAGCAGTTCTTC. Translation gives CASSLSLGQGYNEQFF. The variable domain in full, with the rest retrieved from reference TRBV11-2 and TRBJ2-1, is EAGVAQSPRYKIIEKRQSVAFWCNPISGHATLYWYQQILGQGPKLLIQFQNNGVVDDSQLPKDRFSAERLKGVDSTLKIQPAKLEDSAVYLCASSLSLGQGYNEQFFGPGTRLTVL.

The V call is TRBV25-1, the J call TRBJ1-2; no reliable D call. Between the trimmed V and J ends, which lost 7 bases and 2 bases, there was a span of 5 bases. The CDR3 contains 11 residues. Per germline, CDR1 MGHDK and CDR2 SYGVNS. The CDR3 DNA sequence: TGTGCCAGCAAGCTCAACTATGGCTACACCTTC. Its translation is CASKLNYGYTF.

CDR3 in DNA: TGTGCCAGCAGCGCGGGACAGGGGGATCAGCCCCAGCATTTT. Translating it yields CASSAGQGDQPQHF. This chain connects TRBV5-6 to TRBJ1-5; 11 bases align to TRBD1. The germline CDR1 and CDR2 sequences are SGHDT and YYEEEE. V gave up 4 bases and J gave up 5 bases; unmatched junction bases: 2. The CDR3 is made up of 14 amino acids.

This clone was seen only a few times. In DNA form, the CDR3 reads TGTGCCGTTCAGACAGGGGGGGAAGAGACCCAGTACTTC. Amino acid sequence: CAVQTGGEETQYF. V gene TRBV2 combines with J gene TRBJ2-5, with 9 bases identical to TRBD1. The V gene's germline CDR1 is SNHLY and CDR2 FYNNEI. V shed 11 bases and J 3 bases; nucleotides not matched to a gene: 7. This CDR3 contains 13 residues.

In this sample, this clone turned up a few times. The J gene is TRBJ2-3, the V gene TRBV4-1; D gene unclear. The CDR3 covers 14 residues. From germline, CDR1 is MGHRA and CDR2 YSYEKL. V was pared by 1 base and J by 0 bases, with 5 bases between. In DNA, the CDR3 is TGCGCCAGCAGCCAAGTCGCTAGCACAGATACGCAGTATTTT. Its translation is CASSQVASTDTQYF.

This CDR3 is CASSDGRGINYGYTF. The CDR3 region has the DNA TGTGCCAGCAGCGATGGACGGGGAATTAACTATGGCTACACCTTC. The chain recombines TRBV5-4 with TRBJ1-2; the D is unclear. The CDR3 has 15 amino acids. Germline assignment: CDR1 SGHNT and CDR2 YYREEE (reference sequence). Trimming shortened V by 4 bases and J by 1 base, and 14 bases separated the two germline ends.

This clone was observed once. The chain recombines TRBV7-9 with TRBJ1-6; D call uncertain. V lost 1 base to trimming and J lost 8 bases, with 9 bases between them. The germline CDR1 and CDR2 sequences are SEHNR and FQNEAQ (reference sequence). This CDR3 comprises 14 residues. The CDR3 coding sequence is TGTGCCAGCAGCTTAGTTCCCAGTCATTCACCCCTCCACTTT. Translating it yields CASSLVPSHSPLHF.

The rearrangement joins TRBV30 to TRBJ2-5; a weak D match, TRBD1 (8 bases). Germline CDR1 reads GTSNPN; CDR2 reads SVGIG (reference sequence). CDR3 length: 15 amino acids. Trimming shortened V by 3 bases and J by 4 bases, and 18 bases separated the two germline ends. Written as DNA, the CDR3 is TGTGCCTGGAGCCGCCGGACAGGGAGGGGAGAGACCCAGTACTTC. It yields the protein CAWSRRTGRGETQYF.

V usage is TRBV27 and J usage is TRBJ1-1; no definite D call. The CDR3 covers 11 residues. Germline loops: CDR1 MNHEY, CDR2 SMNVEV (reference sequence). The V and J ends lost 5 bases and 3 bases respectively, with 4 bases between them. The CDR3 spells CASSGDTEAFF. The DNA for the CDR3 is TGTGCCAGCAGTGGCGACACTGAAGCTTTCTTT.

This sequence joins TRBV29-1 and TRBJ1-5; 9 bases map to TRBD1. With V trimmed by 6 bases and J by 4 bases, 7 bases remained unmatched. Germline values: CDR1 SQVTM, CDR2 ANQGSEA. CDR3 size: 14 residues. In DNA form, the CDR3 reads TGCAGCGTCGTTTTACAGGGGGCGAATCAGCCCCAGCATTTT. Protein: CSVVLQGANQPQHF.

The rearrangement uses TRBV6-5 and TRBJ1-6; the D is unclear. The germline V and J ends were trimmed by 1 base and 6 bases, with 10 bases remaining between them. The CDR3 has 15 residues. Per the germline V gene, CDR1 is MNHEY and CDR2 is SVGAGI. CDR3 in amino acids: CASSYYRSFNSPLHF. The CDR3 nucleotides are TGTGCCAGCAGTTACTATCGGAGCTTTAATTCACCCCTCCACTTT.

The V call is TRBV30, the J call TRBJ2-6; TRBD1 or TRBD2 may be the D gene (6 bases each). V was cut by 5 bases and J by 0 bases, with 14 bases left in between. CDR1 GTSNPN and CDR2 SVGIG come from the germline V gene (reference sequence). This CDR3 has 16 residues. The DNA of the CDR3 is TGTGCCTGGGCGGGACAACGAAACTCTGGGGCCAACGTCCTGACTTTC. Translating gives CAWAGQRNSGANVLTF.

There are a few counts of this clone. The CDR3 here is CASSLDGGQETQYF. The DNA of the CDR3 is TGTGCCAGCAGCTTAGATGGGGGGCAAGAGACCCAGTACTTC. V gene TRBV7-9 combines with J gene TRBJ2-5; D is possibly TRBD2 (6 bases). This CDR3 region has 14 residues. Trimming cost V 1 base and J 2 bases, with 8 bases left between them. Germline CDR1 reads SEHNR; CDR2 reads FQNEAQ (reference sequence).

The chain links TRBV7-2 to TRBJ2-7, with a weak D call TRBD2 (5 bases). From germline, CDR1 is SGHTA and CDR2 FQGNSA. This CDR3 has 14 residues. V lost 1 base, J lost 4 bases, and 11 bases lay in between. The CDR3 coding sequence is TGTGCCAGCAGCTTAGACGTCTCGGGGTACGAGCAGTACTTC. This codes for CASSLDVSGYEQYF.